Reported below is one TCR beta chain. Naive CD8 cells, CD45RO-negative and positively selected for CCR7, excluded terminally differentiated effector memory CD45RA+ cells. CDR3 length equals 11 residues. The V and J ends lost 3 bases and 14 bases respectively, with 12 bases between them. Germline lookup yields CDR1 SGDLS and CDR2 YYNGEE. The data stem from a study of shared clonotypes between healthy human individuals. Overall study: A couple of women and a few men aged 18 to 49 served as donors.

Sequenced by immunoSEQ multiplex PCR; TCRdb stores in-frame clones only, minus some. The sample holds 600,000 or so clones, about 98% seen once. The clonotype comes from a man aged 25 to 40 in good health. This rearrangement joins TRBV9 to TRBJ2-1; TRBD1 is a possible D gene (6 bases). The sample taken for sequencing was naive CD8+ T cells sorted from blood. CDR3 DNA sequence: TGTGCCAGCAGCGCACAGGGTCGGAAGTTCTTC. The encoded protein is CASSAQGRKFF.